This T cell receptor (beta chain) was identified in a study of CD8 T cells in Susac syndrome. This clonotype has just one count. Roughly 0.45 to 1 ug RNA was reverse transcribed with random hexamers. TCRdb recomputed calls from the immunoSEQ multiplex PCR reads with MiXCR, one row per CDR3 protein. The data hold roughly 180,000 distinct CDR3 sequences, with about 95% observed a single time. The authors carried out high-throughput sequencing of TCR beta. They applied it to CD8+ and CD4+ T cells obtained from blood. CDR3 length: 15 amino acids. Germline V CDR1 and CDR2: KGHSH, LQKENI. The trim removed 1 base at V and 4 bases at J, leaving 3 bases unmatched.

This TCR was sampled from a human donor in good health. The sequenced material came from CD4+ T cells from PBMCs. The chain combines TRBV18 with TRBJ2-3; 9 bases agree with TRBD1. As DNA, the CDR3 is TGTGCCAGCTCACCACGGACAGGGGTCCCAGATACGCAGTATTTT. Protein product: CASSPRTGVPDTQYF.